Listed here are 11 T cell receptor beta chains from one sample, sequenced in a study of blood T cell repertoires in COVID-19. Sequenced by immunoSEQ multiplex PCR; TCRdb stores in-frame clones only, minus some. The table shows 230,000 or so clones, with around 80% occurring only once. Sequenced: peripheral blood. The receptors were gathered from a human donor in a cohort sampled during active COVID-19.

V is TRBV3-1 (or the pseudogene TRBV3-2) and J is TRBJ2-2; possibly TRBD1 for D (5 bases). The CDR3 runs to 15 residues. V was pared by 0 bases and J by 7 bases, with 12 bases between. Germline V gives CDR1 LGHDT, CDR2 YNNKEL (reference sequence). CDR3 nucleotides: TGTGCCAGCAGCCAAGATCCAGGGTTCGGCGGGGAGCTGTTTTTT. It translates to CASSQDPGFGGELFF.

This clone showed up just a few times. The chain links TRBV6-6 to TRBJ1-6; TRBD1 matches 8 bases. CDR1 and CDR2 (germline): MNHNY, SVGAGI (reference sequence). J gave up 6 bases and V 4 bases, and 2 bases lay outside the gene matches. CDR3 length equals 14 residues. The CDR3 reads CASSSQGGNSPLHF. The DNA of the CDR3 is TGTGCCAGCAGTTCACAGGGGGGTAATTCACCCCTCCACTTT.

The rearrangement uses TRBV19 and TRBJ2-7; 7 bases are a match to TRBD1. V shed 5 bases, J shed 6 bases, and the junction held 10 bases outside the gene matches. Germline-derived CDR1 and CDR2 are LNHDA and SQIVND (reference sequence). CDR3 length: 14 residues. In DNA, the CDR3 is TGTGCCAGTAGTCCCTCGCAGGGGGTCGGCGAGCAGTACTTC. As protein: CASSPSQGVGEQYF.

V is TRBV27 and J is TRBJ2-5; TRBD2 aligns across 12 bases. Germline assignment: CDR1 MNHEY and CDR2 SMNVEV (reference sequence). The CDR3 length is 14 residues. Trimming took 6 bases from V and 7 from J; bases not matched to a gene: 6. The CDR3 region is CASRPLAGGGTQYF. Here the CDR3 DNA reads TGTGCCAGCAGACCACTAGCGGGAGGTGGGACCCAGTACTTC.

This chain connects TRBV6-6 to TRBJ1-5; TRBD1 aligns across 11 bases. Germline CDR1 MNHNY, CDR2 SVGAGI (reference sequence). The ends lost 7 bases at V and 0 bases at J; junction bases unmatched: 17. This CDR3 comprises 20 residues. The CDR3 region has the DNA TGTGCCAGCACTCGAGGGGACAGGGGGACCCTTACCAATAGCAATCAGCCCCAGCATTTT. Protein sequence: CASTRGDRGTLTNSNQPQHF.

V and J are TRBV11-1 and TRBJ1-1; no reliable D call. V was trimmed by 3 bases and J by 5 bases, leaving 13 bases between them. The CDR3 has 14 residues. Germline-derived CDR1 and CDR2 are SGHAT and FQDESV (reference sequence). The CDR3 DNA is TGTGCCAGCAGCTTCACGGAGGGCCAAACTGAAGCTTTCTTT. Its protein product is CASSFTEGQTEAFF.

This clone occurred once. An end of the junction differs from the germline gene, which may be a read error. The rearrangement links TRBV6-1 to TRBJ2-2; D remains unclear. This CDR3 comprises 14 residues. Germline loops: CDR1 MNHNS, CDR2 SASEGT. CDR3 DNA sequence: TGTGCCAGCAGTCAAGCCCGACATTCCGGGGAGCTGTTTTTT. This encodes CASSQARHSGELFF.

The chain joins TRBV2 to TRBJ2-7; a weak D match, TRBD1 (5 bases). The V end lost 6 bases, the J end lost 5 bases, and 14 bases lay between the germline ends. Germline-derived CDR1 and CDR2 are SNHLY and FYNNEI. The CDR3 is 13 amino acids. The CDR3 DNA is TGTGCCAGCAGCCCCCAGGGTGGTCACGAGCAGTACTTC. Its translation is CASSPQGGHEQYF.

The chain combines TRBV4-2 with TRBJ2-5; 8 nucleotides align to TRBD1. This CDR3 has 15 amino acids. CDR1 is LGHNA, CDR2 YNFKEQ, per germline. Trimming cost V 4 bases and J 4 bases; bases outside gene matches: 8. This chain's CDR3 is CASSRTDRVRETQYF. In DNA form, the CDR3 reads TGTGCCAGCAGCCGAACGGACAGGGTACGAGAGACCCAGTACTTC.

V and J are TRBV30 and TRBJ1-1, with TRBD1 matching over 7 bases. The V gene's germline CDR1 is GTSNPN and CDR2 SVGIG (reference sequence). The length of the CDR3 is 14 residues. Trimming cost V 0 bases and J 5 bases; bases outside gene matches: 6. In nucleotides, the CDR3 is TGTGCCTGGAGTGTGGGTCAGGGGGGTACTGAAGCTTTCTTT. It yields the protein CAWSVGQGGTEAFF.

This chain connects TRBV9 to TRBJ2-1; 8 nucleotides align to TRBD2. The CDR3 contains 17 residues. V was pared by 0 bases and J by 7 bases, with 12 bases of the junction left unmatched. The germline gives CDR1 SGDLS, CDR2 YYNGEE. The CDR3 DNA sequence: TGTGCCAGCAGCGTAGCCGGCGGGACTAGAGGGGAAAATGAGCAGTTCTTC. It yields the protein CASSVAGGTRGENEQFF.